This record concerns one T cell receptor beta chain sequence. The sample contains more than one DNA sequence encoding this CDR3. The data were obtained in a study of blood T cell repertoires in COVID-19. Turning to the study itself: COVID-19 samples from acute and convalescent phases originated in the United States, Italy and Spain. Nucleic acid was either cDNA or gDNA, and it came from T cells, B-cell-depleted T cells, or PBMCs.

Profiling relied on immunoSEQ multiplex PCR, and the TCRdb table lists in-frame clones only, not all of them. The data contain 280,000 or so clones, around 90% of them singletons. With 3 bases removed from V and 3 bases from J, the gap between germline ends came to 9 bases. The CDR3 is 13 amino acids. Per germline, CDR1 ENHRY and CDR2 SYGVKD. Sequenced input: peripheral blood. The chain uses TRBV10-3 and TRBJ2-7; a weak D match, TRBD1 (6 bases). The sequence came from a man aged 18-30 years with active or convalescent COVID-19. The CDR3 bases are TGTGCCATCAGTGATGGACAGAGCTACGAGCAGTACTTC. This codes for CAISDGQSYEQYF.